These 14 T cell receptor beta chains were all obtained from the same sample, sequenced in a study of control samples from healthy donors and cancer patients. Sequencing used immunoSEQ multiplex PCR; TCRdb keeps in-frame clones, though not all of them. The top ten clones hold more than 13% of a sample with 140,000 or so clones, about 93% of them seen once. Sequenced input: PBMCs. All receptors come from a man between 60 and 75 years old with colorectal cancer.

The chain recombines TRBV3-1 (or the pseudogene TRBV3-2) with TRBJ2-5; the D gene is possibly TRBD2 (6 bases). Trimming cost V 1 base and J 11 bases, with 20 bases left between them. This CDR3 is built from 15 residues. Germline V lookup: CDR1 LGHDT, CDR2 YNNKEL (reference sequence). The CDR3 loop is CASSQGARGGIMQYF. The CDR3 region has the DNA TGTGCCAGCAGCCAAGGGGCGAGAGGAGGGATAATGCAGTACTTC.

The V and J genes are TRBV5-1 and TRBJ2-2; 7 positions match TRBD2. Trimming removed 3 bases from V and 0 bases from J; junction bases left unmatched: 2. Germline V gene lookup returns CDR1 SGHRS and CDR2 YFSETQ. The CDR3 spans 15 residues. CDR3 sequence: CASSSGRANTGELFF. CDR3 DNA: TGCGCCAGCAGCTCAGGGAGGGCGAACACCGGGGAGCTGTTTTTT. The complete variable domain, with remaining parts taken from reference TRBV5-1 and TRBJ2-2, reads KAGVTQTPRYLIKTRGQQVTLSCSPISGHRSVSWYQQTPGQGLQFLFEYFSETQRNKGNFPGRFSGRQFSNSRSEMNVSTLELGDSALYLCASSSGRANTGELFFGEGSRLTVL.

The rearrangement joins TRBV19 to TRBJ2-5, with 10 bases lining up with TRBD1. The last part of the DNA fits TRBJ2-7 better; the J call may be wrong. Per the germline V gene, CDR1 is LNHDA and CDR2 is SQIVND (reference sequence). The CDR3 length is 15 residues. In nucleotides, the CDR3 is TGTGCCAGTAGTCCGGACAGGGGGTTAGTTCACGAGCAGTACTTC. This codes for CASSPDRGLVHEQYF.

The chain links TRBV27 to TRBJ2-1; 10 bases align to TRBD2. Trimming removed 5 bases from V and 4 bases from J; junction bases left unmatched: 8. Germline V gene sequence: CDR1 MNHEY, CDR2 SMNVEV (reference sequence). The CDR3 runs 16 residues. The CDR3 DNA follows: TGTGCCAGCAGTGATTCGAGCGGGGGGGTTTACAATGAGCAGTTCTTC. Amino acid sequence: CASSDSSGGVYNEQFF.

The chain recombines TRBV6-5 with TRBJ2-7, with 10 nucleotides matching TRBD1. Germline V lookup: CDR1 MNHEY, CDR2 SVGAGI. The CDR3 consists of 15 residues. Trimming took 5 bases from V and 2 from J; bases not matched to a gene: 6. The CDR3 region is CASSTRDRGPYEQYF. In DNA, the CDR3 is TGTGCCAGCAGTACCCGGGACAGGGGTCCCTACGAGCAGTACTTC.

This chain joins TRBV23-1 and TRBJ1-5; D unresolved. TRBV23-1 is known as an ORF, though its function is uncertain. This CDR3 region has 19 residues. V was cut by 0 bases and J by 2 bases, with 20 bases left in between. The CDR3 region is CASSQSLRVRQEGNQPQHF. The CDR3 nucleotides read TGCGCCAGCAGTCAATCCTTGAGGGTCCGGCAGGAGGGCAATCAGCCCCAGCATTTT.

The chain carries TRBV4-2 and TRBJ2-5; the match to TRBD2 covers 8 bases. CDR1 is LGHNA, CDR2 YNFKEQ, per germline. With V trimmed by 1 base and J by 5 bases, 6 bases remained unmatched. The CDR3 runs to 15 residues. As DNA, the CDR3 is TGTGCCAGCAGCCAAGGCGCGGGGGGCGGGGAGACCCAGTACTTC. Encoded protein: CASSQGAGGGETQYF.

The gene calls are TRBV21-1 and TRBJ2-1; TRBD2, the table's D call, lacks a check against the DNA. TRBV21-1 is annotated as a pseudogene. The CDR3 length is 17 residues. The CDR3 bases are TGTGCCAGCAGCCGGACTAGCGGGGGGGCACTGTATGGTGAGCAGTTCTTC. Translated: CASSRTSGGALYGEQFF.

V and J are TRBV25-1 and TRBJ1-6; TRBD1 might be the D (6 bases). Germline lookup yields CDR1 MGHDK and CDR2 SYGVNS. CDR3 length equals 15 residues. Trimming left V 4 bases short and J 8 bases short, with 15 bases between. CDR3 protein: CASSAIDRTHSPLHF. The DNA of the CDR3 is TGTGCCAGCAGTGCTATAGACAGGACTCATTCACCCCTCCACTTT.

This chain joins TRBV19 and TRBJ1-2; tentative D call: TRBD1 (6 bases). Germline values: CDR1 LNHDA, CDR2 SQIVND (reference sequence). This CDR3 region has 15 residues. V was cut by 3 bases and J by 2 bases, with 13 bases left in between. The CDR3 nucleotides read TGTGCCAGTAGTATTGTTGGCAGGGGAAACTATGGCTACACCTTC. Translating it yields CASSIVGRGNYGYTF.

The V call is TRBV5-1, the J call TRBJ2-5; D ambiguous. This CDR3 is 13 amino acids long. Germline CDR1 is SGHRS and CDR2 is YFSETQ. V gave up 5 bases and J gave up 1 base, with 9 bases separating them. The CDR3 DNA reads TGCGCCAGCAGTAGGGTAATCCAAGAGACCCAGTACTTC. This codes for CASSRVIQETQYF.

On this clone: Other DNA sequences of this sample code for an identical CDR3. This chain connects TRBV7-9 to TRBJ2-5; unclear D gene. Germline CDR1 SEHNR, CDR2 FQNEAQ (reference sequence). Trimming removed 3 bases from V and 2 bases from J, with 1 base in between. The CDR3 loop spans 11 amino acids. For the CDR3, the DNA is TGTGCCAGCAGCTTGCAAGAGACCCAGTACTTC. This encodes CASSLQETQYF.

This clone was picked up a small number of times. CDR3 loop: CASSLLRQAGYGYTF. CDR3 sequence (DNA): TGCGCCAGCAGCTTACTGAGACAGGCGGGCTATGGCTACACCTTC. The chain recombines TRBV5-1 with TRBJ1-2, with a weak D call TRBD1 (6 bases). Germline CDR1 is SGHRS and CDR2 is YFSETQ. The germline V and J ends were trimmed by 2 bases and 4 bases, with 15 bases remaining between them. There are 15 residues in the CDR3.

The chain has TRBV19 and TRBJ2-5, with 8 bases identical to TRBD1. There are 15 residues in the CDR3. The trim removed 4 bases at V and 5 bases at J, leaving 9 bases unmatched. CDR1 is LNHDA, CDR2 SQIVND, per germline (reference sequence). Written as DNA, the CDR3 is TGTGCCAGTAGTACGACAGGGGAGAGGCAGGAGACCCAGTACTTC. Protein sequence: CASSTTGERQETQYF.